This TCR beta chain was sequenced for a study of T cells in Graves' hyperthyroidism and ophthalmopathy. Broader study findings: The model's output predicted ophthalmopathy at a median of roughly 6.9 months prior to onset. In simple terms, a model built on 13 V-J features told ophthalmopathy apart from stable hyperthyroidism.

As concerns this clonotype: Its cognate antigen is unknown.

After removal of 5 bases from V and 6 bases from J, the junction contained 10 bases not matched to a gene. Per germline, CDR1 WSHSY and CDR2 SAAADI. This CDR3 region has 17 residues. TCR beta CDR3 region amplification was performed from RNA transcripts. When the TCR CDR3 underwent first-round RT-PCR, the HTBI primer set was used. TCRdb reprocessed the multiplex PCR reads with MiXCR, giving one entry per CDR3 protein. The sample contains over 250,000 distinct CDR3 sequences, about a sixth of which appear only once. The rearrangement uses TRBV10-2 and TRBJ2-2; 12 nucleotides line up with TRBD2. The sequence derives from a woman aged 60-70 years with Graves' ophthalmopathy. Sequencing used blood. The CDR3 reads CASSPRKLAGGSGELFF. The CDR3 DNA reads TGCGCCAGCAGTCCGCGCAAACTAGCGGGAGGCTCCGGGGAGCTGTTTTTT.